This T cell receptor (beta chain) is drawn from a study of vaccination and CD4 T cells after COVID-19. As for the study in general: Timing of post-vaccine sample collection was a median 72 days after dose two, with a range of 14 to 241.

General study results and limits: Sampling was limited to relatively few convalescent patients, with no early post-infection timepoints studied.

The treatment: roughly nine-day PBMC culture with coronavirus spike peptide pools or control peptides (ViraFEST assay). Details on this clonotype: As yet, its antigen is unknown.

Sequenced with the Oncomine TCR Beta short-read assay was DNA taken from cultured CD4+ T cells. Using its own MiXCR run on the PCR reads, TCRdb lists one record per CDR3 protein. The sample shows 10,000 to 15,000 distinct CDR3 sequences, 74% of them seen only once. The CDR3 is made up of 14 amino acids. Trimming cost V 8 bases and J 9 bases; bases outside gene matches: 8. CDR1 and CDR2 from the germline V gene are LNHDA and SQIVND (reference sequence). The sequence derives from a human donor who had recovered from COVID-19. Sequences were obtained from CD4+ T cells from blood, cultured in vitro. The chain is built from TRBV19 and TRBJ1-6; 9 bases agree with TRBD1. The CDR3 nucleotides read TGTGCCAGTCAGCCCGGGGACAGGGCTTCACCCCTCCACTTT. It encodes CASQPGDRASPLHF.